The present TCR beta chain was sequenced within a study of blood T cell repertoires in COVID-19. Clinical histories supplied by participants themselves formed the basis of cohort assignment. In the case of this clone: This sample also contains other DNA sequences that code for the same CDR3.

The CDR3 is 12 amino acids. V dropped 5 bases and J dropped 4; count of bases not matched to a gene: 1. The germline CDR1 and CDR2 sequences are MNHEY and SVGAGI. Original processing methods: Amplification with reference gene primers provided the estimates of nucleated cell counts. Produced via immunoSEQ multiplex PCR; TCRdb's table is partial and in-frame only. V, J and clone size are taken as reported in that table, and D and trimming were inferred from the DNA itself. The sample comprises about 400,000 clones, around 90% of which are singletons, and approximately 2.1% rests with the top ten. The sequenced sample was PBMCs or T cells enriched from blood (not recorded which). The receptor's source is a middle-aged woman with acute COVID-19. The chain has TRBV6-5 and TRBJ1-2; 7 positions agree with TRBD1. CDR3 residues: CASSTGVYGYTF. DNA of the CDR3: TGTGCCAGCAGTACAGGGGTCTATGGCTACACCTTC.